This T cell receptor (beta chain) was captured in a study of OX40 agonist ivuxolimab in advanced cancers. Whole-study context: Administration of intravenous ivuxolimab to patients occurred every 2 weeks at 0.01 to 10 mg/kg. Patients enrolled in dose escalation were diagnosed with hepatocellular carcinoma, melanoma, renal cell or head and neck cancer. One patient with hepatocellular carcinoma and two with cutaneous melanoma, three in all, had partial responses.

Autoimmune disease history or systemic immunosuppression disqualified patients. V gave up 1 base and J gave up 7 bases, with 13 bases separating them. Germline values: CDR1 SGHTA, CDR2 FQGNSA. The CDR3 has 15 residues. Assay used: immunoSEQ multiplex PCR; TCRdb lists only in-frame clones, some missing. The sample lists roughly 90,000 clones, roughly 90% occurring once. This receptor was obtained from an adult with an advanced solid tumor such as melanoma, head and neck, liver or kidney cancer. The chain carries TRBV7-2 and TRBJ1-4; unclear D gene. The sequencing here drew on CD4+ or CD8+ T cells sorted from blood, taken in a trial of the OX40 agonist ivuxolimab. The CDR3 sequence: CASSLDGFRGEKLFF. Written as DNA, the CDR3 is TGTGCCAGCAGCTTAGATGGCTTTCGGGGTGAAAAACTGTTTTTT.